A single sample gave rise to the 4 T cell receptor beta chains below, sequenced in a study of cytotoxic CD8 clonotypes in ibrutinib-treated CLL. Method: immunoSEQ multiplex PCR; TCRdb's copy keeps in-frame clones and lacks some. This table holds just over 200,000 clones, 70% to 75% found once. This specimen consisted of PBMCs, obtained after 12 months of ibrutinib treatment. The receptors here all came from a human donor with chronic lymphocytic leukemia.

This clone was seen a handful of times. The chain carries TRBV4-1 and TRBJ2-7, with D tentatively TRBD2 (6 bases). CDR3 length: 16 amino acids. Trimming took off 1 base at V and 1 base at J, with 14 bases between the two ends. CDR1 and CDR2 from the germline V gene are MGHRA and YSYEKL. CDR3 amino acids: CASSQVWGGKSYEQYF. The CDR3 DNA follows: TGCGCCAGCAGCCAAGTATGGGGCGGGAAATCCTACGAGCAGTACTTC.

V usage is TRBV27 and J usage is TRBJ1-2, with 11 bases identical to TRBD1. This CDR3 has 14 residues. CDR1 MNHEY and CDR2 SMNVEV come from the germline V gene (reference sequence). J gave up 6 bases and V 2 bases, and 2 bases lay outside the gene matches. The CDR3 is CASSLGTGGNGYTF. The CDR3 nucleotides are TGTGCCAGCAGTTTAGGGACAGGGGGTAATGGCTACACCTTC.

This chain joins TRBV9 and TRBJ2-2; D is uncertain. The germline V gene has CDR1 SGDLS and CDR2 YYNGEE. V lost 0 bases and J lost 3, with 3 bases in between. The CDR3 runs 13 residues. CDR3 amino acids: CASSVVYTGELFF. The DNA of the CDR3 is TGTGCCAGCAGCGTAGTATACACCGGGGAGCTGTTTTTT.

This clone is a singleton in its sample. The rearrangement joins TRBV25-1 to TRBJ2-3; D perhaps matches TRBD2 (5 bases). The V and J ends lost 4 bases and 2 bases respectively, with 10 bases between them. The CDR3 has 14 residues. CDR1 and CDR2 from the germline V gene are MGHDK and SYGVNS. The CDR3 coding sequence is TGTGCCAGCAGTGCTAACGGGGTCACAGATACGCAGTATTTT. It yields the protein CASSANGVTDTQYF.